A selection of T cell receptor beta chains follows, all from one sample in a study of T cell responses to AZD1222 COVID-19 vaccine. Using immunoSEQ multiplex PCR, the repertoire was profiled, and TCRdb retains in-frame clones only, with some absent. The data contain tens of thousands of clones, about 80% of them seen just once; the ten biggest clones take up around 15%. The source was peripheral blood, collected 28 days after the second AZD1222 dose. These receptors all come from an adult who received the AZD1222 COVID-19 vaccine. The CDR3 runs from the conserved cysteine through the conserved F or W. A D gene is named only where the DNA matches it firmly. The size entry is marked missing in some rows and otherwise reads once, few, many or a size class.

J gene: TRBJ2-7; D gene: -; clone size: -; V gene: TRBV12-3/TRBV12-4; CDR3 DNA: TGTGCCAGCAGACCTGACAGTACCTACGAGCAGTACTTC; CDR3 protein: CASRPDSTYEQYF
J gene: TRBJ2-6; D gene: TRBD1; clone size: few; V gene: TRBV9; CDR3 DNA: TGTGCCAGCAGCAAATCAGGGACAGGTCTGCGGGCCAACGTCCTGACTTTC; CDR3 protein: CASSKSGTGLRANVLTF
J gene: TRBJ1-5; D gene: -; clone size: -; V gene: TRBV2; CDR3 DNA: TGTGCCAGCAGTATAGACCTGGGGGACAATCAGCCCCAGCATTTT; CDR3 protein: CASSIDLGDNQPQHF
J gene: TRBJ1-2; D gene: -; clone size: few; V gene: TRBV5-1; CDR3 DNA: TGCGCCAGCAGCCCAGACACCTATGGCTACACCTTC; CDR3 protein: CASSPDTYGYTF
J gene: TRBJ1-4; D gene: TRBD1; clone size: few; V gene: TRBV4-3; CDR3 DNA: TGCGCCAGCAGCCCCGCCCAGGACAGGGGTAATGAAAAACTGTTTTTT; CDR3 protein: CASSPAQDRGNEKLFF
J gene: TRBJ1-2; D gene: TRBD1; clone size: -; V gene: TRBV5-1; CDR3 DNA: TGCGCCAGCAGCACCGGGACAGGGGGTAACTATGGCTACACCTTC; CDR3 protein: CASSTGTGGNYGYTF
J gene: TRBJ1-1; D gene: -; clone size: few; V gene: TRBV3-1/TRBV3-2; CDR3 DNA: TGTGCCAGCAGCCCCAGCCCCCGGTCTGCAGCTTTCTTT; CDR3 protein: CASSPSPRSAAFF
J gene: TRBJ1-2; D gene: -; clone size: few; V gene: TRBV11-2; CDR3 DNA: TGTGCCAGCAGCTTAGGCCTCGGCGGGGGCTACACCTTC; CDR3 protein: CASSLGLGGGYTF
J gene: TRBJ1-3; D gene: -; clone size: -; V gene: TRBV5-1; CDR3 DNA: TGCGCCAGCAGCTTAACAGACGGAAACACCATATATTTT; CDR3 protein: CASSLTDGNTIYF
J gene: TRBJ2-1; D gene: -; clone size: -; V gene: TRBV3-1/TRBV3-2; CDR3 DNA: TGTGCCAGCCAAACCGGAGCCTCCTACAATGAGCAGTTCTTC; CDR3 protein: CASQTGASYNEQFF
J gene: TRBJ1-3; D gene: -; clone size: -; V gene: TRBV6-5; CDR3 DNA: TGTGCCAGCGGCTCACCAGGGTACTCTGGAAACACCATATATTTT; CDR3 protein: CASGSPGYSGNTIYF
J gene: TRBJ2-3; D gene: -; clone size: -; V gene: TRBV7-2; CDR3 DNA: TGTGCCAGCAGCTCTAGAGGGGCAGATACGCAGTATTTT; CDR3 protein: CASSSRGADTQYF
J gene: TRBJ2-5; D gene: TRBD1; clone size: -; V gene: TRBV6-5; CDR3 DNA: TGTGCCAGCACCCAGGGGACAGGGTGGGGGTTGACCCAGTACTTC; CDR3 protein: CASTQGTGWGLTQYF
J gene: TRBJ2-7; D gene: TRBD1; clone size: few; V gene: TRBV10-3; CDR3 DNA: TGTGCCATCAGTGAGTCGGGACAGGACCCCTACGAGCAGTACTTC; CDR3 protein: CAISESGQDPYEQYF
J gene: TRBJ1-3; D gene: -; clone size: -; V gene: TRBV7-6; CDR3 DNA: TGTGCCAGCAGCTTAGTATCGGTCAGGGAGGGAAACACCATATATTTT; CDR3 protein: CASSLVSVREGNTIYF
J gene: TRBJ1-1; D gene: -; clone size: few; V gene: TRBV28; CDR3 DNA: TGTGCCTCGTGCGCAGGGTTATCTGAAGCTTTCTTT; CDR3 protein: CASCAGLSEAFF
J gene: TRBJ1-1; D gene: -; clone size: -; V gene: TRBV2; CDR3 DNA: TGTGCCAGCAGTGGGAAGAGGGAGTACACTGAAGCTTTCTTT; CDR3 protein: CASSGKREYTEAFF
J gene: TRBJ2-3; D gene: TRBD1; clone size: -; V gene: TRBV19; CDR3 DNA: TGTGCCAGTAGTATAGCAGGGACAGCTACGCAGTATTTT; CDR3 protein: CASSIAGTATQYF
J gene: TRBJ2-5; D gene: TRBD1; clone size: -; V gene: TRBV7-9; CDR3 DNA: TGTGCCAGCAGCTCGGACAGGGGGCCCCAAGAGACCCAGTACTTC; CDR3 protein: CASSSDRGPQETQYF
J gene: TRBJ2-1; D gene: -; clone size: -; V gene: TRBV4-3; CDR3 DNA: TGCGCCAGCAGCCAAGATCAAGGGCTTGAGCAGTTCTTC; CDR3 protein: CASSQDQGLEQFF
J gene: TRBJ2-7; D gene: -; clone size: -; V gene: TRBV5-1; CDR3 DNA: TGCGCCAGCGCACTAGGGGCGTCCTACGAGCAGTACTTC; CDR3 protein: CASALGASYEQYF
J gene: TRBJ1-1; D gene: -; clone size: few; V gene: TRBV7-9; CDR3 DNA: TGTGCCAGCAGTTACACCGGGGGGACTGAAGCTTTCTTT; CDR3 protein: CASSYTGGTEAFF
J gene: TRBJ2-1; D gene: TRBD2; clone size: -; V gene: TRBV7-9; CDR3 DNA: TGTGCCAGCACGCTAGCGGGGTATAATGAGCAGTTCTTC; CDR3 protein: CASTLAGYNEQFF
J gene: TRBJ2-6; D gene: -; clone size: -; V gene: TRBV27; CDR3 DNA: TGTGCCAGCAGAACCTTGGACAGCCACGTCCTCTCTGGGGCCAACGTCCTGACTTTC; CDR3 protein: CASRTLDSHVLSGANVLTF
J gene: TRBJ1-3; D gene: -; clone size: -; V gene: TRBV3-1/TRBV3-2; CDR3 DNA: TGTGCCAGCAGCCTAAACTCTGGAAACACCATATATTTT; CDR3 protein: CASSLNSGNTIYF
J gene: TRBJ2-5; D gene: -; clone size: -; V gene: TRBV5-8; CDR3 DNA: TGTGCCAGCAGCTTGTCTTTGGGCCGACAAGAGACCCAGTACTTC; CDR3 protein: CASSLSLGRQETQYF
J gene: TRBJ2-1; D gene: -; clone size: -; V gene: TRBV7-2; CDR3 DNA: TGTGCCAGCAGCTTAGCGGGGGGATTCAACAATGAGCAGTTCTTC; CDR3 protein: CASSLAGGFNNEQFF
J gene: TRBJ1-2; D gene: -; clone size: -; V gene: TRBV30; CDR3 DNA: TGTGCCTGGTCACAGATCCCCTATGGCTACACCTTC; CDR3 protein: CAWSQIPYGYTF
J gene: TRBJ1-4; D gene: -; clone size: -; V gene: TRBV4-1; CDR3 DNA: TGCGCCAGCAGCCAAGAAGGGGGGTTTAATGAAAAACTGTTTTTT; CDR3 protein: CASSQEGGFNEKLFF
J gene: TRBJ1-3; D gene: -; clone size: -; V gene: TRBV7-9; CDR3 DNA: TGTGCCAGCAGCTTAGTTTTGCGGGTATCCTCTGGAAACACCATATATTTT; CDR3 protein: CASSLVLRVSSGNTIYF
J gene: TRBJ1-6; D gene: -; clone size: few; V gene: TRBV5-6; CDR3 DNA: TGTGCCAGCAGCTTCGGGACACCTTCTAATTCACCCCTCCACTTT; CDR3 protein: CASSFGTPSNSPLHF
J gene: TRBJ1-4; D gene: TRBD1; clone size: -; V gene: TRBV19; CDR3 DNA: TGTGCCAGTAGTTCGAGACAGGGGGAAAAACTGTTTTTT; CDR3 protein: CASSSRQGEKLFF
J gene: TRBJ2-7; D gene: TRBD2; clone size: -; V gene: TRBV6-1; CDR3 DNA: TGTGCCAGCAGTGAAGGGTTTTACAGCGGGGGCCGGATAACGTTC; CDR3 protein: CASSEGFYSGGRITF
J gene: TRBJ1-1; D gene: -; clone size: -; V gene: TRBV30; CDR3 DNA: TGTGCCTGGAGTGTACGGATAGTCTTGAACACTGAAGCTTTCTTT; CDR3 protein: CAWSVRIVLNTEAFF
J gene: TRBJ1-5; D gene: -; clone size: -; V gene: TRBV12-5; CDR3 DNA: TGTGCTAGTGCCTTGGGGGGAACTAGGCAGCCCCAGCATTTT; CDR3 protein: CASALGGTRQPQHF
J gene: TRBJ2-7; D gene: TRBD1; clone size: few; V gene: TRBV4-3; CDR3 DNA: TGCGCCAGCAGCCGGGGGACAGGCTACGAGCAGTACTTC; CDR3 protein: CASSRGTGYEQYF
J gene: TRBJ1-1; D gene: -; clone size: once; V gene: TRBV9; CDR3 DNA: TGTGCCAGCAGCTTGGGGGGACAAACTGAAGCTTTCTTT; CDR3 protein: CASSLGGQTEAFF
J gene: TRBJ1-1; D gene: TRBD1; clone size: -; V gene: TRBV2; CDR3 DNA: TGTGCCAGCAGTCCGGCAGGGGGCATTACTGAAGCTTTCTTT; CDR3 protein: CASSPAGGITEAFF
J gene: TRBJ2-3; D gene: TRBD2; clone size: -; V gene: TRBV2; CDR3 DNA: TGTGCCAGCAGTGAATTGCTAGCGGGGGAGACGCAGTATTTT; CDR3 protein: CASSELLAGETQYF
J gene: TRBJ2-1; D gene: TRBD1; clone size: -; V gene: TRBV19; CDR3 DNA: TGTGCCAGTAGGGCGACAGGGCATAAGCAGTTCTTC; CDR3 protein: CASRATGHKQFF
J gene: TRBJ2-3; D gene: -; clone size: once; V gene: TRBV14; CDR3 DNA: TGTGCCAGCAGCCAAGCTGGATCATCGGTCACAGATACGCAGTATTTT; CDR3 protein: CASSQAGSSVTDTQYF
J gene: TRBJ1-2; D gene: -; clone size: few; V gene: TRBV3-1/TRBV3-2; CDR3 DNA: TGTGCCAGCAGTCCCGGAGCTAACTATGGCTACACCTTC; CDR3 protein: CASSPGANYGYTF
J gene: TRBJ1-2; D gene: -; clone size: -; V gene: TRBV28; CDR3 DNA: TGTGCCAGCAGTTTCTCAGGGCTGGGCTACACCTTC; CDR3 protein: CASSFSGLGYTF
J gene: TRBJ2-1; D gene: -; clone size: few; V gene: TRBV6-4; CDR3 DNA: TGTGCCAGCAGTGAAACACCCACGGATGAGCAGTTCTTC; CDR3 protein: CASSETPTDEQFF
J gene: TRBJ2-3; D gene: -; clone size: -; V gene: TRBV6-1; CDR3 DNA: TGTGCCAGCAGTGAAAAAGTGGATTGGACAGATACGCAGTATTTT; CDR3 protein: CASSEKVDWTDTQYF
J gene: TRBJ1-5; D gene: -; clone size: once; V gene: TRBV7-9; CDR3 DNA: TGTGCCAGCAGCACGGATAGCAATCAGCCCCAGCATTTT; CDR3 protein: CASSTDSNQPQHF
J gene: TRBJ2-7; D gene: -; clone size: few; V gene: TRBV20-1; CDR3 DNA: TGCAGTGCTGTAGGCCCCTACGAGCAGTACTTC; CDR3 protein: CSAVGPYEQYF
J gene: TRBJ2-1; D gene: TRBD2; clone size: -; V gene: TRBV24-1; CDR3 DNA: TGTGCCACCAGTCCCCGACTAGCGGGGAGGAATGAGCAGTTCTTC; CDR3 protein: CATSPRLAGRNEQFF
J gene: TRBJ2-7; D gene: TRBD2; clone size: -; V gene: TRBV3-1/TRBV3-2; CDR3 DNA: TGTGCCAGCAGCCAATTCGCGGGGGACGAGCAGTACTTC; CDR3 protein: CASSQFAGDEQYF
J gene: TRBJ1-1; D gene: -; clone size: -; V gene: TRBV5-1; CDR3 DNA: TGCGCCAGCAGCTCCAGGGTGGACACTGAAGCTTTCTTT; CDR3 protein: CASSSRVDTEAFF
J gene: TRBJ1-3; D gene: TRBD1; clone size: -; V gene: TRBV9; CDR3 DNA: TGTGCCAGCAGCTCTAGCACAAACCGGGACAGGGGGGATGGAAACACCATATATTTT; CDR3 protein: CASSSSTNRDRGDGNTIYF
J gene: TRBJ2-5; D gene: -; clone size: once; V gene: TRBV13; CDR3 DNA: TGTGCCAGCAGCTTACCGGGAGAGGGGTCCCAAGAGACCCAGTACTTC; CDR3 protein: CASSLPGEGSQETQYF
J gene: TRBJ2-5; D gene: -; clone size: -; V gene: TRBV6-1; CDR3 DNA: TGTGCCAGCAGTGACGGTGGGGTGGGGGTAGAGACCCAGTACTTC; CDR3 protein: CASSDGGVGVETQYF